This T cell receptor beta chain derives from a study of beta chain features in type 1 diabetes. This clone was observed a few times. Sequencing targeted expressed TCRB transcripts, as all isolated RNA had been reverse transcribed. Profiled with immunoSEQ multiplex PCR; TCRdb holds only in-frame clones, not every one. The sample records about 620,000 clones, 15% to 18% being singletons. The clonotype comes from a man between 18 and 29 years old in good health. Material for sequencing was naive CD4+ T cells from blood.

The CDR3 nucleotides read TGTGCCAGCAGCATACAGGTTACGGGTTACAATGAGCAGTTCTTC. Protein: CASSIQVTGYNEQFF. The chain is built from TRBV5-4 and TRBJ2-1; D may be TRBD1 (5 bases). The V end lost 4 bases, the J end lost 4 bases, and 15 bases lay between the germline ends. CDR3 length: 15 residues. Germline V gene sequence: CDR1 SGHNT, CDR2 YYREEE (reference sequence).